This TCR beta chain was sequenced for a study of shared clonotypes between healthy human individuals. Study outcomes and limitations: Only blood was sampled; tissue repertoires likely differ.

In its sample, this clone was seen once. Its antigen is unknown. CDR3 length equals 11 residues. V lost 3 bases and J 6 bases, leaving 4 bases between the germline ends. The germline CDR1 and CDR2 sequences are MNHEY and SMNVEV (reference sequence). Libraries were prepared by immunoSEQ multiplex PCR; TCRdb keeps only in-frame clonotypes and omits some of them. Seen here are 450,000 to 500,000 clones, around 85% observed once, and the top ten hold roughly 12%. This TCR came from a woman in her thirties or forties in good health. Some clones in this sample may be carry-over from other donors' samples. This chain uses TRBV27 with TRBJ2-3; D unclear. Material for sequencing was PBMCs. The DNA for the CDR3 is TGTGCCAGCAGTTTCGGGGATACGCAGTATTTT. As protein: CASSFGDTQYF.